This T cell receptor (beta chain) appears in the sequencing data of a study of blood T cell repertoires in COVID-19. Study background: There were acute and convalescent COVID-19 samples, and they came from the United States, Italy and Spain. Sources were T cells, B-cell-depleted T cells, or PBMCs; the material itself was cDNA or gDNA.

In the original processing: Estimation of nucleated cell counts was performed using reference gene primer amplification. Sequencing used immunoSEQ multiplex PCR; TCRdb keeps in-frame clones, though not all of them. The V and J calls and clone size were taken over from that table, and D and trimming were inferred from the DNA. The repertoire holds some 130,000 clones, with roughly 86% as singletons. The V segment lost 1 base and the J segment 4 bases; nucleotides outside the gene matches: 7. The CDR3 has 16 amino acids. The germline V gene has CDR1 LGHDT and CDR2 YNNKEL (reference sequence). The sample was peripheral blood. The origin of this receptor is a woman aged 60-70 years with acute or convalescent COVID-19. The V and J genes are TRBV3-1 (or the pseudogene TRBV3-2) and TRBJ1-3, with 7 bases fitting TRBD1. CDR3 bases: TGTGCCAGCAGCCAAGGCCACAGGGGTCAAGGAAACACCATATATTTT. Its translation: CASSQGHRGQGNTIYF.